Detailed here is one TCR beta chain. Its antigen is currently unknown. Sequencing ends 3 residues short of the CDR3 end; the germline J gene provides the rest. The CDR3 has 14 amino acids. Looked up from germline, CDR1 is SGHTA and CDR2 is FQGNSA. J was trimmed by 4 bases and V by 5 bases; bases with no gene match: 5. These data come from a study of T cells in women clearing cervical HPV infection. Study-level information: Controls gave blood once infection was undetectable; cases at lesion identification. HLA type could not be excluded as a confounder.

Study outcomes and limitations: Timing of associations relative to infection is unclear; T-cell subsets were not isolated.

Clones were read by immunoSEQ multiplex PCR, and TCRdb kept only the in-frame ones, dropping some. The sample totals 23,000 or so clones; its top ten clones hold roughly 5.6%. The sample consisted of blood buffy coat. This chain connects TRBV7-2 to TRBJ1-3; 7 positions agree with TRBD1. The sequence was collected from a woman between 18 and 69 years old with a cervical HPV16 infection that either progressed to CIN3+ or cleared (not recorded which). The CDR3 DNA, read in part, is TGTGCCAGCAGCATTCCGGGACAGGGAAACACC. Residues: CASSIPGQGNT. The CDR3 in full is CASSIPGQGNTIYF. Using reference TRBV7-2 and TRBJ1-3 for the parts outside the CDR3, the full variable domain is GAGVSQSPSNKVTEKGKDVELRCDPISGHTALYWYRQSLGQGLEFLIYFQGNSAPDKSGLPSDRFSAERTGGSVSTLTIQRTQQEDSAVYLCASSIPGQGNTIYFGEGSWLTVV.